The 25 T cell receptor beta chains presented below share a single source sample, sequenced in a study of T cell responses to AZD1222 COVID-19 vaccine. Profiling relied on immunoSEQ multiplex PCR, and the TCRdb table lists in-frame clones only, not all of them. The top ten hold about 8% of the sample, which has 120,000 or so clones, around 93% seen once. This sample comprised peripheral blood, obtained 28 days after the second AZD1222 dose. Source of these receptors: an adult who received the AZD1222 COVID-19 vaccine.

The chain joins TRBV2 to TRBJ2-3; 12 bases agree with TRBD2. This CDR3 is built from 20 residues. With V trimmed by 6 bases and J by 2 bases, 18 bases remained unmatched. Germline lookup yields CDR1 SNHLY and CDR2 FYNNEI. The CDR3: CASRWTVLAGGPSPTDTQYF. In nucleotides, the CDR3 is TGTGCCAGCAGATGGACGGTACTAGCGGGAGGCCCCTCCCCCACAGATACGCAGTATTTT.

The rearrangement joins TRBV5-8 to TRBJ1-5; 9 bases are shared with TRBD1. There are 14 residues in the CDR3. Germline CDR1 reads SGHTS; CDR2 reads YDEGEE. Germline trimming cut 0 bases from V and 6 bases from J; bases unmatched to any gene: 1. The CDR3 DNA reads TGTGCCAGCAGCTTGGGGACAGGGGTTCAGCCCCAGCATTTT. Encoded protein: CASSLGTGVQPQHF. The full variable domain, its missing parts supplied by reference TRBV5-8 and TRBJ1-5, is EAGVTQSPTHLIKTRGQQATLRCSPISGHTSVYWYQQALGLGLQFLLWYDEGEERNRGNFPPRFSGRQFPNYSSELNVNALELEDSALYLCASSLGTGVQPQHFGDGTRLSIL.

V and J are TRBV5-1 and TRBJ1-1; D gene unclear. CDR1 and CDR2 (germline): SGHRS, YFSETQ. Trimming shortened V by 0 bases and J by 2 bases, and 8 bases separated the two germline ends. This CDR3 comprises 14 residues. The CDR3 loop is CASSLGVSNTEAFF. DNA for the CDR3: TGCGCCAGCAGCTTGGGGGTCAGCAACACTGAAGCTTTCTTT.

The rearrangement uses TRBV5-6 and TRBJ2-7; 7 bases line up with TRBD1. Germline values: CDR1 SGHDT, CDR2 YYEEEE. The CDR3 length is 15 residues. V shed 4 bases and J 4 bases; nucleotides not matched to a gene: 11. CDR3 coding DNA: TGTGCCAGCAGCCCAACTGGGACAGCCCTGTACGAGCAGTACTTC. Translated: CASSPTGTALYEQYF.

Comment on this clone: One junction end disagrees with the germline gene, perhaps due to a read error. The V call is TRBV7-9, the J call TRBJ1-3; 7 bases line up with TRBD1. From germline, CDR1 is SEHNR and CDR2 FQNEAQ (reference sequence). CDR3 size: 13 residues. The CDR3 loop is CASSSAPRTGLRF. Here the CDR3 DNA reads TGTGCCAGCAGCTCGGCCCCCCGGACAGGTTTGCGTTTT.

The chain links TRBV10-3 to TRBJ2-7; a possible D gene is TRBD2 (6 bases). Trimming cost V 0 bases and J 9 bases, with 12 bases left between them. This CDR3 contains 13 residues. Germline CDR1 is ENHRY and CDR2 is SYGVKD. The CDR3 DNA reads as TGTGCCATCAGTGAGTCAGGAGGGACCGGGCAGTACTTC. It translates to CAISESGGTGQYF.

The chain links TRBV10-3 to TRBJ2-7; 7 bases fit TRBD1. The V segment lost 10 bases and the J segment 9 bases; nucleotides outside the gene matches: 9. CDR1 and CDR2 from the germline V gene are ENHRY and SYGVKD. This CDR3 has 11 amino acids. The CDR3 spells CATRDSSLQYF. In DNA form, the CDR3 reads TGTGCCACCCGGGACAGTTCATTGCAGTACTTC.

The chain employs TRBV7-9 and TRBJ2-4; 7 bases are a match to TRBD1. Germline CDR1 and CDR2: SEHNR and FQNEAQ (reference sequence). J gave up 10 bases and V 5 bases, and 11 bases lay outside the gene matches. The CDR3 loop spans 14 amino acids. The CDR3 sequence is CASSPNPIQGIQYF. The CDR3 DNA follows: TGTGCCAGCAGCCCTAACCCGATACAGGGGATTCAGTACTTC. Supplemented by reference TRBV7-9 and TRBJ2-4, the full variable domain reads DTGVSQNPRHKITKRGQNVTFRCDPISEHNRLYWYRQTLGQGPEFLTYFQNEAQLEKSRLLSDRFSAERPKGSFSTLEIQRTEQGDSAMYLCASSPNPIQGIQYFGAGTRLSVL.

V gene TRBV11-2 combines with J gene TRBJ1-1; 8 bases align to TRBD1. The CDR3 consists of 15 residues. In germline, CDR1 is SGHAT, CDR2 FQNNGV. The J segment lost 8 bases and the V segment lost 5 bases, leaving 13 bases of the junction unmatched. Here the CDR3 reads CASSTQDRAGIEAFF. CDR3 DNA sequence: TGTGCCAGCAGCACCCAGGACAGGGCAGGGATAGAAGCTTTCTTT.

V is TRBV18 and J is TRBJ1-3; 7 bases are shared with TRBD1. The CDR3 consists of 15 residues. The ends lost 5 bases at V and 0 bases at J; junction bases unmatched: 4. Per the germline V gene, CDR1 is KGHSH and CDR2 is LQKENI. DNA of the CDR3: TGTGCCAGCTCAAAGGACAGGACCTCTGGAAACACCATATATTTT. This sequence encodes CASSKDRTSGNTIYF.

This clone was detected only a few times. V and J are TRBV28 and TRBJ1-5; D gene unclear. The CDR3 sequence is 12 residues long. Between the trimmed V and J ends, which lost 6 bases and 0 bases, there was a span of 3 bases. CDR1 is MDHEN, CDR2 SYDVKM, per germline. Written as DNA, the CDR3 is TGTGCCAGCAGGGGTAGCAATCAGCCCCAGCATTTT. It yields the protein CASRGSNQPQHF.

The chain combines TRBV5-1 with TRBJ2-2; 7 nucleotides agree with TRBD2. Germline V CDR1 and CDR2: SGHRS, YFSETQ. Trimming at V came to 3 bases and at J to 0 bases, leaving 5 bases not matched to a gene. This CDR3 region has 16 residues. Here the CDR3 reads CASSYLGGANTGELFF. The CDR3 region has the DNA TGCGCCAGCAGCTACCTGGGAGGGGCGAACACCGGGGAGCTGTTTTTT.

The chain carries TRBV4-2 and TRBJ2-1; 12 nucleotides align to TRBD2. The trim removed 0 bases at V and 7 bases at J, leaving 10 bases unmatched. There are 18 residues in the CDR3. Germline CDR1 and CDR2: LGHNA and YNFKEQ. CDR3 in DNA: TGTGCCAGCAGCCAAGAATCCCTAGCGGGAGGGCGTATGAATGAGCAGTTCTTC. It specifies CASSQESLAGGRMNEQFF.

The gene calls are TRBV7-9 and TRBJ2-7; D gene unclear. There are 11 residues in the CDR3. CDR1 is SEHNR, CDR2 FQNEAQ, per germline (reference sequence). V lost 6 bases and J lost 2, with 5 bases in between. The CDR3 is CASSYTYEQYF. CDR3 DNA sequence: TGTGCCAGCAGTTATACCTACGAGCAGTACTTC. Complete variable domain (other parts from reference TRBV7-9 and TRBJ2-7): DTGVSQNPRHKITKRGQNVTFRCDPISEHNRLYWYRQTLGQGPEFLTYFQNEAQLEKSRLLSDRFSAERPKGSFSTLEIQRTEQGDSAMYLCASSYTYEQYFGPGTRLTVT.

This chain links TRBV3-1 (or the pseudogene TRBV3-2) with TRBJ2-2; D tentatively fits TRBD1 or TRBD2 (5 bases each). The CDR3 sequence is 15 residues long. V dropped 1 base and J dropped 1 base, with 7 bases sitting between them. The germline gives CDR1 LGHDT, CDR2 YNNKEL (reference sequence). CDR3 residues: CASSQVGGNTGELFF. For the CDR3, the DNA is TGTGCCAGCAGCCAAGTTGGGGGGAACACCGGGGAGCTGTTTTTT.

This chain joins TRBV3-1 (or the pseudogene TRBV3-2) and TRBJ1-1; D not resolved. Germline V gene data show CDR1 as LGHDT and CDR2 as YNNKEL (reference sequence). The V gene lost 3 bases and the J gene lost 1 base, with 12 bases spanning the gap. The CDR3 runs to 15 residues. The CDR3 bases are TGTGCCAGCAGCCACAGGAAGCTTTCGAACACTGAAGCTTTCTTT. It is translated as CASSHRKLSNTEAFF.

This chain connects TRBV6-1 to TRBJ1-1; 7 bases are a match to TRBD1. This CDR3 region has 13 residues. The V segment lost 3 bases and the J segment 6 bases; nucleotides outside the gene matches: 4. Germline assignment: CDR1 MNHNS and CDR2 SASEGT. CDR3 sequence (DNA): TGTGCCAGCAGTGACAGGGGGGGTTCTGAAGCTTTCTTT. Protein product: CASSDRGGSEAFF.

This sequence joins TRBV29-1 and TRBJ2-1; TRBD2 matches at 10 bases. Per germline, CDR1 SQVTM and CDR2 ANQGSEA. This CDR3 is 14 amino acids long. The V gene end was trimmed by 5 bases and the J gene end by 5 bases; junction bases not matched to a gene: 6. In nucleotides, the CDR3 is TGCAGCGTTTATACCGGGACTAGCGACAATGAGCAGTTCTTC. This encodes CSVYTGTSDNEQFF.

The chain employs TRBV6-5 and TRBJ2-1; the match to TRBD1 covers 10 bases. J gave up 4 bases and V 4 bases, and 4 bases lay outside the gene matches. The CDR3 sequence is 15 residues long. Germline V gene lookup returns CDR1 MNHEY and CDR2 SVGAGI. The CDR3, as DNA: TGTGCCAGCAGTTTTGACAGGGGGCTATACAATGAGCAGTTCTTC. This codes for CASSFDRGLYNEQFF.

This chain links TRBV11-2 with TRBJ1-2; no clear D gene. The CDR3 covers 16 residues. Germline V lookup: CDR1 SGHAT, CDR2 FQNNGV. Trimming left V 1 base short and J 0 bases short, with 12 bases between. Written as DNA, the CDR3 is TGTGCCAGCAGCTTAGCAGCGGCAGTGCCTAACTATGGCTACACCTTC. Translated, it gives CASSLAAAVPNYGYTF.

The J gene is TRBJ1-2, the V gene TRBV7-8; 9 bases match TRBD1. Losses at the gene ends were 6 bases for V and 5 bases for J; bases not matched to a gene: 10. The CDR3 is made up of 15 amino acids. The germline CDR1 and CDR2 sequences are SGHVS and FQNEAQ. The CDR3 nucleotides read TGTGCCAGCAGACAACACAGGGGGCGCATGTATGGCTACACCTTC. Translation: CASRQHRGRMYGYTF.

In this sample, this clone turned up once. V is TRBV5-1 and J is TRBJ1-1; D unresolved. Germline V lookup: CDR1 SGHRS, CDR2 YFSETQ. This CDR3 is 13 amino acids long. V lost 0 bases and J 1 base, leaving 4 bases between the germline ends. The CDR3 loop is CASSLDQNTEAFF. In nucleotides, the CDR3 is TGCGCCAGCAGCTTGGACCAGAACACTGAAGCTTTCTTT.

The chain recombines TRBV11-3 with TRBJ1-1; possibly TRBD1 for D (5 bases). CDR3 length: 15 residues. Germline V CDR1 and CDR2: SGHNT, YENEEA. Trimming removed 4 bases from V and 1 base from J, with 13 bases in between. The CDR3 is CASSSPDGGNTEAFF. As DNA, the CDR3 is TGTGCCAGCAGCTCCCCAGACGGGGGGAACACTGAAGCTTTCTTT.

The V call is TRBV11-3, the J call TRBJ2-5, with a tentative D call TRBD1 (6 bases). The germline gives CDR1 SGHNT, CDR2 YENEEA. This CDR3 is built from 17 residues. V shed 0 bases and J shed 5 bases, with 19 bases lying between them. The CDR3 DNA follows: TGTGCCAGCAGCTTAGATCTAATCGGGACATTGAACGAGACCCAGTACTTC. Protein: CASSLDLIGTLNETQYF.

The chain recombines TRBV9 with TRBJ1-3; no clear D gene. The V end was cut by 3 bases, the J end by 0 bases, with 13 bases between. The germline gives CDR1 SGDLS, CDR2 YYNGEE. The CDR3 is made up of 16 amino acids. The CDR3 coding sequence is TGTGCCAGCAGCGCCAGCCTATTAGGCTCTGGAAACACCATATATTTT. Encoded protein: CASSASLLGSGNTIYF.